This T cell receptor (beta chain) was sequenced for a study of cytomegalovirus exposure and HLA in healthy donors. Study findings and constraints: Using the classifier, cytomegalovirus status was reportedly diagnosed with high specificity and sensitivity. A later analysis linked more than 15,000 TCR beta sequences to HLA alleles at 0.05 false discovery rate. The number of N-insertions in an Asian-associated ancestry cluster was reportedly below the roughly 620-donor mean in a later analysis.

Concerning this clone: Antigen specificity is unknown.

Primers for the PCR totalled 60 Vbeta and 13 Jbeta. Clones were sequenced by immunoSEQ multiplex PCR, and TCRdb holds only the in-frame ones, with some missing. The sample has some 120,000 clones, approximately 9.4% seen once. CDR3 length: 18 amino acids. Germline assignment: CDR1 MDHEN and CDR2 SYDVKM. Trimming removed 3 bases at V and 2 bases at J, with 22 bases between. The chain recombines TRBV28 with TRBJ2-5; D may be TRBD2 (7 bases). The sequenced material came from PBMCs. This receptor was taken from a man aged 25 to 40 in good health and CMV-seronegative. The CDR3 spells CASSFTPGGANPQETQYF. CDR3 DNA sequence: TGTGCCAGCAGTTTTACCCCTGGGGGGGCCAACCCACAAGAGACCCAGTACTTC.